Each of the 7 T cell receptor beta chains below was sequenced from the same sample in a study of T cell changes during pregnancy in multiple sclerosis. Data came from immunoSEQ multiplex PCR; TCRdb stores just in-frame clones and leaves some out. The repertoire holds tens of thousands of clones, with over 90% as singletons. The sample consisted of peripheral blood, taken in the first trimester of pregnancy. The origin of the receptors is a female donor with multiple sclerosis, enrolled in a pregnancy study.

CDR3 nucleotides: TGTGCCAGCAGCCTGAACCGGGTCTCCTACGAGCAGTACTTC. It encodes CASSLNRVSYEQYF. The chain carries TRBV7-2 and TRBJ2-7; D gene uncertain. The CDR3 contains 14 residues. The germline CDR1 and CDR2 sequences are SGHTA and FQGNSA. V dropped 5 bases and J dropped 0 bases, with 11 bases sitting between them.

This chain connects TRBV7-2 to TRBJ2-3; 8 nucleotides align to TRBD1. Germline V gene data show CDR1 as SGHTA and CDR2 as FQGNSA. V dropped 5 bases and J dropped 4; count of bases not matched to a gene: 14. The CDR3 extends over 17 amino acids. The DNA of the CDR3 is TGTGCCAGCAGCCGCAGCCCGGACAGGGTAGTGGCAGATACGCAGTATTTT. It specifies CASSRSPDRVVADTQYF.

This clone was recorded a few times. V and J are TRBV7-9 and TRBJ2-7; 7 nucleotides match TRBD1. The CDR3 has 14 amino acids. Trimming cost V 4 bases and J 5 bases; bases outside gene matches: 8. CDR1 and CDR2 (germline): SEHNR, FQNEAQ (reference sequence). The CDR3 sequence: CASSSRDSRDEQYF. As DNA, the CDR3 is TGTGCCAGCAGCTCCCGGGACAGCAGAGACGAGCAGTACTTC.

V usage is TRBV29-1 and J usage is TRBJ2-7; 7 bases are shared with TRBD1. Germline CDR1 is SQVTM and CDR2 is ANQGSEA. V shed 3 bases, J shed 9 bases, and the junction held 8 bases outside the gene matches. This CDR3 has 12 residues. This CDR3 is CSVEVQGVRQYF. The CDR3 bases are TGCAGCGTTGAGGTGCAGGGGGTACGGCAGTACTTC.

CDR3 DNA: TGTGCCAGCAGCTCCCGGGACAGCACCTACGAGCAGTACTTC. This sequence encodes CASSSRDSTYEQYF. J is TRBJ2-7 and V is TRBV7-2, with 7 nucleotides matching TRBD1. The CDR3 consists of 14 residues. Germline CDR1 is SGHTA and CDR2 is FQGNSA. The V and J ends lost 4 bases and 2 bases, in that order; junction bases with no gene match: 5.

The chain has TRBV30 and TRBJ2-5; possibly TRBD1 for D (7 bases). The germline CDR1 and CDR2 sequences are GTSNPN and SVGIG (reference sequence). Deletions cut 4 bases from V and 5 bases from J, with 14 bases between. The CDR3 has 13 amino acids. This CDR3 is CAWKRGTVETQYF. For the CDR3, the DNA is TGTGCCTGGAAGCGCGGGACAGTGGAGACCCAGTACTTC.

The CDR3 is CASSQRGISNYGYTF. The CDR3 DNA is TGTGCCAGTAGCCAAAGAGGGATTTCTAACTATGGCTACACCTTC. V gene TRBV19 combines with J gene TRBJ1-2; D is undetermined. The CDR3 sequence is 15 residues long. The ends were cut back, 6 bases at V and 0 bases at J, with 14 bases in the middle. Germline V CDR1 and CDR2: LNHDA, SQIVND (reference sequence). The full variable domain, its missing parts supplied by reference TRBV19 and TRBJ1-2, is DGGITQSPKYLFRKEGQNVTLSCEQNLNHDAMYWYRQDPGQGLRLIYYSQIVNDFQKGDIAEGYSVSREKKESFPLTVTSAQKNPTAFYLCASSQRGISNYGYTFGSGTRLTVV.